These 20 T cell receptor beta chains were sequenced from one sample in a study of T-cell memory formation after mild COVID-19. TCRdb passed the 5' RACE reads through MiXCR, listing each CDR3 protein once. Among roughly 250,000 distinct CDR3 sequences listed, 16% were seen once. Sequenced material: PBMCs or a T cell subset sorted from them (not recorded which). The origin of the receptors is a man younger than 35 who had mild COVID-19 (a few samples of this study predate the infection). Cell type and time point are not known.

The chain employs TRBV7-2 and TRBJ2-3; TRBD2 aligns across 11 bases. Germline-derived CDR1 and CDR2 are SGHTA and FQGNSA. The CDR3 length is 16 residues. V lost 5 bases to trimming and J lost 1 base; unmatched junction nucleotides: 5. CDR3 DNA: TGTGCCAGCAGCGGGCTAGCGGGGGGACGCACAGATACGCAGTATTTT. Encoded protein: CASSGLAGGRTDTQYF.

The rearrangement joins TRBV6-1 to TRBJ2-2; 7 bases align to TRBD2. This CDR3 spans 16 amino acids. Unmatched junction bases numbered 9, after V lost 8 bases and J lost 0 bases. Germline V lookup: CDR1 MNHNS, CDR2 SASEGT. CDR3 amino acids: CASPAGPQANTGELFF. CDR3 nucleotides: TGTGCCAGCCCAGCGGGACCGCAAGCGAACACCGGGGAGCTGTTTTTT.

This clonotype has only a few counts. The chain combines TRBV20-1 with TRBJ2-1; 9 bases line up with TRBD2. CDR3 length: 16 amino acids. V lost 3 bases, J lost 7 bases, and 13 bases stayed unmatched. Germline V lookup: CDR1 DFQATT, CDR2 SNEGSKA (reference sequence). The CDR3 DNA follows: TGCAGTGCTAGCCCCGGTGGCGGGGGGGGTCGGAATGAGCAGTTCTTC. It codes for CSASPGGGGGRNEQFF.

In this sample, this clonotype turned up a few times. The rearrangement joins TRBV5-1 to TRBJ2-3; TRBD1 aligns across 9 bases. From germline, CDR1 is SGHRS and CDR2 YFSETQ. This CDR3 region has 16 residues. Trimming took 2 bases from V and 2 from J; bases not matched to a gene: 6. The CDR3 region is CASSLVGQGPTDTQYF. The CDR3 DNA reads TGCGCCAGCAGCTTAGTGGGACAGGGTCCCACAGATACGCAGTATTTT.

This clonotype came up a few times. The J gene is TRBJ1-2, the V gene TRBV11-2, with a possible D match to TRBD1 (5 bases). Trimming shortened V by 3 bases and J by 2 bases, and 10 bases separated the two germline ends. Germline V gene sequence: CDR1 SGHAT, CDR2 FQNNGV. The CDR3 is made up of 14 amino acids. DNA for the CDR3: TGTGCCAGCAGCTTTACAGGATTAAACTATGGCTACACCTTC. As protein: CASSFTGLNYGYTF.

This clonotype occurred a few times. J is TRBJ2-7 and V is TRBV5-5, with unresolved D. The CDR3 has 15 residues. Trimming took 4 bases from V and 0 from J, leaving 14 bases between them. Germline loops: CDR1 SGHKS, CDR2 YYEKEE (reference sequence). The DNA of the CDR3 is TGTGCCAGCAGCCAACTGGTCTCCAGCTCCTACGAGCAGTACTTC. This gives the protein CASSQLVSSSYEQYF.

CDR3 nucleotides: TGTGCCATCAGGGGGACAGATCTAAACACCATATATTTT. The encoded protein is CAIRGTDLNTIYF. The chain recombines TRBV10-3 with TRBJ1-3; TRBD1 aligns across 7 bases. This CDR3 contains 13 residues. Trimming removed 6 bases from V and 6 bases from J; junction bases left unmatched: 5. Germline V lookup: CDR1 ENHRY, CDR2 SYGVKD.

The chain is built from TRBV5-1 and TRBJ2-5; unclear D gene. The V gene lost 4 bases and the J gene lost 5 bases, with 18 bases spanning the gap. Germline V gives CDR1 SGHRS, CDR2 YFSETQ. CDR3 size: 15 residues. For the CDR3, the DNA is TGCGCCAGCAGCCTTATGGCCCCTGAGTTGGAGACCCAGTACTTC. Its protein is CASSLMAPELETQYF.

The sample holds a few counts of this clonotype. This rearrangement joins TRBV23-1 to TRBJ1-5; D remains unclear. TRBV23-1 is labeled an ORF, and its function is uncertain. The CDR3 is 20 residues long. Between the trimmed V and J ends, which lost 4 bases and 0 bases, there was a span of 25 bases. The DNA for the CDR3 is TGCGCCAGCAGTCCTATAGGGTCCCCTCCCGAGTCAAATAGCAATCAGCCCCAGCATTTT. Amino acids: CASSPIGSPPESNSNQPQHF.

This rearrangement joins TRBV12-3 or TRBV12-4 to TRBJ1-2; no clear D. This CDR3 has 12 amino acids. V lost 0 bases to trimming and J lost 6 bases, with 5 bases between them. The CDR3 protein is CASSLAGNGYTF. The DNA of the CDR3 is TGTGCCAGCAGTTTAGCCGGGAATGGCTACACCTTC.

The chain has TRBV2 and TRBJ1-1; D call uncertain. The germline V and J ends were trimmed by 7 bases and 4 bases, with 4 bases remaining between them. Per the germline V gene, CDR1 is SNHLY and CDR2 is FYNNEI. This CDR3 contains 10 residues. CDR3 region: CASMVTEAFF. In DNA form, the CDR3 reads TGTGCCAGCATGGTCACTGAAGCTTTCTTT.

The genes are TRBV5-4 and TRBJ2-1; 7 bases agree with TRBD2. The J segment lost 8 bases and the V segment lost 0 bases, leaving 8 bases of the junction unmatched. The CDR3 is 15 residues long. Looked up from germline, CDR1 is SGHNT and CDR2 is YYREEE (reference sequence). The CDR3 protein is CASSLAGRGIDEQFF. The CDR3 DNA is TGTGCCAGCAGCTTGGCTGGGCGGGGGATCGATGAGCAGTTCTTC.

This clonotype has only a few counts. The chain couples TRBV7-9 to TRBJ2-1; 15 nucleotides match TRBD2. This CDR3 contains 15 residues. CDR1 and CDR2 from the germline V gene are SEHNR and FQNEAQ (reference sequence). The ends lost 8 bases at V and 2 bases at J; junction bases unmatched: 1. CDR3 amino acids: CASGLAGGAYNEQFF. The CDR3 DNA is TGTGCCAGCGGACTAGCGGGGGGGGCCTACAATGAGCAGTTCTTC.

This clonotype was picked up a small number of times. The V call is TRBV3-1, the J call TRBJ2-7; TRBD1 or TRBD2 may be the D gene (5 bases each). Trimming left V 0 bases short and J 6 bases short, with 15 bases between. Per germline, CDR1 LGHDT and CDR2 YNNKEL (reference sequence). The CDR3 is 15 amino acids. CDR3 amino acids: CASSQDNGPGREQYF. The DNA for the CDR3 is TGTGCCAGCAGCCAAGATAATGGTCCGGGGCGCGAGCAGTACTTC.

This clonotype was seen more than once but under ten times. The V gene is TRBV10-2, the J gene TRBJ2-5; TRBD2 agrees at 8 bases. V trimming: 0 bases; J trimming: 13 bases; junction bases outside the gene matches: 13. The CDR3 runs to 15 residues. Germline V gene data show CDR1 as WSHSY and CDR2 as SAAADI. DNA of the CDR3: TGCGCCAGCAGTGAGTCGGTACTAGCGGCCCAGCGTCGGTACTTC. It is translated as CASSESVLAAQRRYF.

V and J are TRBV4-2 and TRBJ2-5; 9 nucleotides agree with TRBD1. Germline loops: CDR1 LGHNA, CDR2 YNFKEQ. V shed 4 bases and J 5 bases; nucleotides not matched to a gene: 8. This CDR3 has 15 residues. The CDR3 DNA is TGTGCCAGCAGCCCGGGACAGGGCCCCCCGGAGACCCAGTACTTC. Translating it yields CASSPGQGPPETQYF.

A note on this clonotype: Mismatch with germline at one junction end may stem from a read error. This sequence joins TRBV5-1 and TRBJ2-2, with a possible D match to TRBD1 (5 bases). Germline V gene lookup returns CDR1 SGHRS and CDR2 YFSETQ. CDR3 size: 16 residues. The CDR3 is CASTLATTANTGELFF. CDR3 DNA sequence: TGCGCCAGCACCTTGGCAACGACAGCGAACACCGGGGAGCTGTTTTTT.

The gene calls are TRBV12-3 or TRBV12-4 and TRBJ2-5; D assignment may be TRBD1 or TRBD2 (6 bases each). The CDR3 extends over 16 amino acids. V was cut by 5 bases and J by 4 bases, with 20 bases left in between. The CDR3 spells CASSPRGTPFTETQYF. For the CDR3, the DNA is TGTGCCAGCAGTCCTCGGGGGACACCATTTACAGAGACCCAGTACTTC.

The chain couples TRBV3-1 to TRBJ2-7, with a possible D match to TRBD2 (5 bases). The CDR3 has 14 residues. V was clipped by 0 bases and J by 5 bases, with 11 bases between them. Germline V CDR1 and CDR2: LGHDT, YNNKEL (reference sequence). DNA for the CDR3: TGTGCCAGCAGCCAAGAGGGCGGGTTCCACGAGCAGTACTTC. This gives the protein CASSQEGGFHEQYF.

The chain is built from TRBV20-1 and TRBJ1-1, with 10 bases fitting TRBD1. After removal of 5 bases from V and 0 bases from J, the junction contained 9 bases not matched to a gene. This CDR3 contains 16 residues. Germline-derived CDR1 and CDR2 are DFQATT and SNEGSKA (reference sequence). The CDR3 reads CSAPNPGQGMNTEAFF. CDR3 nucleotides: TGCAGTGCTCCTAACCCGGGACAGGGGATGAACACTGAAGCTTTCTTT.